The 3 T cell receptor beta chains below were found in one sample sequenced in a study of T cells in Graves' hyperthyroidism and ophthalmopathy. Amplified regions were TCR beta CDR3 sequences from RNA transcripts. In the first-round RT-PCR of the TCR CDR3, the HTBI primer set was used. TCRdb reanalysed the multiplex PCR reads using MiXCR and keeps one entry per CDR3 protein. The table has 500,000 to 550,000 distinct CDR3 sequences, less than 25% seen once. The material sequenced was blood. The receptors shown here come from a man younger than 30 with Graves' hyperthyroidism.

This clonotype has ten or more counts. The chain is built from TRBV7-8 and TRBJ2-7; 7 positions match TRBD2. Losses at the gene ends were 5 bases for V and 0 bases for J; bases not matched to a gene: 13. The CDR3 extends over 17 amino acids. CDR1 is SGHVS and CDR2 is FQNEAQ in the germline V gene. CDR3 protein: CASSQYETSQPSYEQYF. The CDR3 nucleotides are TGTGCCAGCAGCCAGTACGAGACTAGCCAACCCTCCTACGAGCAGTACTTC.

This clonotype was detected only a few times. The chain couples TRBV27 to TRBJ2-7, with no clear D. The CDR3 length is 12 residues. Germline lookup yields CDR1 MNHEY and CDR2 SMNVEV (reference sequence). V shed 6 bases and J shed 3 bases, with 9 bases lying between them. The CDR3 DNA sequence: TGTGCCAGCAGAGGAATTCTCTACGAGCAGTACTTC. Translating it yields CASRGILYEQYF.

Ten or more counts support this clonotype. The chain links TRBV6-5 to TRBJ2-2; no reliable D call. The germline V gene encodes CDR1 MNHEY and CDR2 SVGAGI. V dropped 4 bases and J dropped 8 bases, with 5 bases sitting between them. CDR3 length: 11 residues. For the CDR3, the DNA is TGTGCCAGCAGTTCCGAAGGGGAGCTGTTTTTT. As protein: CASSSEGELFF.